This record covers a single TCR beta chain. Its target is unknown. This CDR3 is 14 amino acids long. Germline-derived CDR1 and CDR2 are MNHEY and SMNVEV (reference sequence). Trimming stripped 0 bases from V and 3 bases from J, with 9 bases between. The sample comes from a study of beta chain features in type 1 diabetes. Study-wide findings and caveats: Among patients with Type 1 diabetes, TCRB CDR3s were moderately but significantly shorter in every one of the four CD4+ subsets. The naive, central memory and Treg TCRB repertoires of patients appeared to be more similar to one another than those of healthy donors.

Of the isolated RNA, all was reverse transcribed, and so the sequenced material was expressed TCRB transcripts. Around 4 million reads per sample were averaged for naive, central memory and regulatory samples. Profiling relied on immunoSEQ multiplex PCR, and the TCRdb table lists in-frame clones only, not all of them. This table has about 130,000 clones, around 10% appearing once. This TCR derives from a man aged 30 to 45 with type 1 diabetes. The J gene is TRBJ2-7, the V gene TRBV27, with D unclear. Material for sequencing was central memory CD4+ T cells from blood. CDR3 loop: CASSLSWRNYEQYF. CDR3 DNA sequence: TGTGCCAGCAGTTTATCGTGGCGGAACTACGAGCAGTACTTC.